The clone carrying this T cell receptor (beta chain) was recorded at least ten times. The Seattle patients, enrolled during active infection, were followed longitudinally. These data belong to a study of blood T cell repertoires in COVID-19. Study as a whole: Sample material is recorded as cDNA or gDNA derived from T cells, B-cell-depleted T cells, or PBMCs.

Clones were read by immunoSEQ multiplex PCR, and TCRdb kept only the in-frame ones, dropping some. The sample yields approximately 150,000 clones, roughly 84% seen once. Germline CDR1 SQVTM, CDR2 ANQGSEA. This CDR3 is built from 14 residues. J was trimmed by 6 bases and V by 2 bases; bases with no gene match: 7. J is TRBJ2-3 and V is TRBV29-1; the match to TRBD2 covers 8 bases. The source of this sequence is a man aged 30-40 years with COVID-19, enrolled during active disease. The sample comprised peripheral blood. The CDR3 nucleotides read TGCAGCGTTGAACCCAGCGGGAGTAGGGATACGCAGTATTTT. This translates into CSVEPSGSRDTQYF.